The present T cell receptor beta chain was sequenced within a study of blood T cell repertoires in COVID-19. In the study overall: Spain, Italy and the United States supplied samples that represented acute and convalescent COVID-19.

Per germline, CDR1 LNHNV and CDR2 YYDKDF (reference sequence). With V trimmed by 2 bases and J by 5 bases, 22 bases remained unmatched. CDR3 length: 21 amino acids. Cohort allocation depended upon clinical history that participants reported. Measured with immunoSEQ multiplex PCR; TCRdb has only the in-frame clones, and not every one. Of over 250,000 clones in the sample, roughly 90% are singletons; the top ten hold around 2.5%. The origin of this receptor is a man between 60 and 70 years old who had recovered from COVID-19. Material: PBMCs or T cells enriched from blood (not recorded which). The gene calls are TRBV15 and TRBJ2-2; TRBD1 agrees at 8 bases. DNA for the CDR3: TGTGCCACCAGCAGACCGTCTCGTTCGTTCCGGGACAGGTTGTTGACCGGGGAGCTGTTTTTT. Translating it yields CATSRPSRSFRDRLLTGELFF.